These 15 T cell receptor beta chains came from one sample sequenced in a study of shared clonotypes between healthy human individuals. The method was immunoSEQ multiplex PCR; TCRdb's version includes in-frame clones alone and lacks a portion of them. The repertoire holds fewer than 1.6 million clones, with approximately 98.5% as singletons. The sequencing input was naive CD4+ T cells sorted from blood. Indicated subset: CD45RA+ positively selected. The source is a young man in good health.

The chain combines TRBV5-4 with TRBJ1-4, with D possibly matching TRBD1 (5 bases). Trimming pared 4 bases from V and 2 bases from J, leaving 18 bases between. The CDR3 totals 17 residues. Germline lookup yields CDR1 SGHNT and CDR2 YYREEE (reference sequence). In nucleotides, the CDR3 is TGTGCCAGCAGCGCCAACCTCCGGGGCGCGACTAATGAAAAACTGTTTTTT. The encoded protein is CASSANLRGATNEKLFF.

The chain carries TRBV10-2 and TRBJ2-1; 9 bases are shared with TRBD2. Germline lookup yields CDR1 WSHSY and CDR2 SAAADI. The CDR3 contains 15 residues. Losses at the gene ends were 4 bases for V and 7 bases for J; bases not matched to a gene: 8. The CDR3 reads CASSVPRREGNEQFF. The CDR3 nucleotides are TGCGCCAGCAGTGTCCCCAGGCGGGAGGGAAATGAGCAGTTCTTC.

This rearrangement joins TRBV9 to TRBJ2-1, with a tentative D call TRBD2 (5 bases). CDR3 length: 15 residues. Germline loops: CDR1 SGDLS, CDR2 YYNGEE. The V end was cut by 2 bases, the J end by 6 bases, with 15 bases between. The DNA for the CDR3 is TGTGCCAGCAGCGTCACGGGGATCAAGGGCAATGAGCAGTTCTTC. Translation: CASSVTGIKGNEQFF.

The CDR3 DNA is TGTGCCATCAGTGGACAAGCTGGGGCCAACGTCCTGACTTTC. Translation: CAISGQAGANVLTF. The rearrangement uses TRBV10-3 and TRBJ2-6; D gene ambiguous. Germline loops: CDR1 ENHRY, CDR2 SYGVKD. This CDR3 is 14 amino acids long. V was cut by 4 bases and J by 2 bases, with 6 bases left in between.

The J gene is TRBJ2-1, the V gene TRBV7-8, with TRBD2 matching 9 bases. The germline gives CDR1 SGHVS, CDR2 FQNEAQ. V lost 0 bases and J lost 10; bases outside the gene matches: 10. The CDR3 covers 16 residues. This CDR3 is CASSLAHWASGVEQFF. CDR3 nucleotide sequence: TGTGCCAGCAGCTTAGCGCATTGGGCTAGCGGGGTCGAGCAGTTCTTC. The full variable domain, in which reference TRBV7-8 and TRBJ2-1 provide the parts outside the CDR3, is GAGVSQSPRYKVAKRGQDVALRCDPISGHVSLFWYQQALGQGPEFLTYFQNEAQLDKSGLPSDRFFAERPEGSVSTLKIQRTQQEDSAVYLCASSLAHWASGVEQFFGPGTRLTVL.

The chain recombines TRBV5-1 with TRBJ2-1; 12 nucleotides agree with TRBD2. Germline CDR1 and CDR2: SGHRS and YFSETQ. V dropped 5 bases and J dropped 0; count of bases not matched to a gene: 12. The CDR3 contains 19 residues. CDR3 sequence: CASSRRASGRASSYNEQFF. Written as DNA, the CDR3 is TGCGCCAGCAGTCGAAGGGCTAGCGGGAGGGCCAGCTCCTACAATGAGCAGTTCTTC.

This chain uses TRBV30 with TRBJ1-1; D not resolved. The CDR3 is 11 residues long. Germline values: CDR1 GTSNPN, CDR2 SVGIG (reference sequence). Trimming took 0 bases from V and 6 from J, leaving 5 bases between them. The CDR3 DNA reads as TGTGCCTGGAGTGTAATCGCTGAAGCTTTCTTT. Its translation: CAWSVIAEAFF.

CDR3 protein: CSALTRLLKFF. The CDR3 nucleotides read TGCAGTGCCCTAACTAGACTTTTGAAGTTCTTC. J is TRBJ2-1 and V is TRBV20-1; weak D call: TRBD2 (5 bases). In germline, CDR1 is DFQATT, CDR2 SNEGSKA (reference sequence). The CDR3 runs 11 residues. With 6 bases removed from V and 14 bases from J, the gap between germline ends came to 17 bases.

This rearrangement joins TRBV19 to TRBJ1-2; D may be TRBD1 (6 bases). Deletions cut 7 bases from V and 4 bases from J, with 13 bases between. This CDR3 spans 13 amino acids. Germline assignment: CDR1 LNHDA and CDR2 SQIVND (reference sequence). The CDR3 loop is CASTPQGSYGYTF. The CDR3 coding sequence is TGTGCCAGTACCCCACAGGGTTCCTATGGCTACACCTTC.

The chain couples TRBV5-7 to TRBJ2-6; unclear D gene. TRBV5-7 is an ORF, with its function uncertain. This CDR3 region has 18 residues. The V end lost 5 bases, the J end lost 0 bases, and 18 bases lay between the germline ends. CDR3 nucleotides: TGTGCCAGCAGACGTACTGTGTCCGCTCCCTCTGGGGCCAACGTCCTGACTTTC. It encodes CASRRTVSAPSGANVLTF.

V usage is TRBV5-6 and J usage is TRBJ2-5; D may match TRBD1 or TRBD2 (5 bases each). V was pared by 1 base and J by 2 bases, with 9 bases between. The CDR3 runs to 14 residues. Germline-derived CDR1 and CDR2 are SGHDT and YYEEEE. CDR3 protein: CASSLRGPQETQYF. The CDR3 DNA follows: TGTGCCAGCAGCTTGCGGGGCCCGCAAGAGACCCAGTACTTC.

The chain combines TRBV28 with TRBJ2-5; TRBD1 or TRBD2 may be the D gene (5 bases each). This CDR3 is 12 amino acids long. The V gene lost 6 bases and the J gene lost 8 bases, with 13 bases spanning the gap. Germline CDR1 is MDHEN and CDR2 is SYDVKM. The CDR3 sequence is CASSFGASTQYF. The CDR3 DNA reads as TGTGCCAGCAGCTTCGGGGCAAGCACCCAGTACTTC.

The gene calls are TRBV21-1 and TRBJ2-7; the D call in the table, TRBD2, was not verified against the DNA. TRBV21-1 is annotated as a pseudogene. This CDR3 has 19 amino acids. The CDR3 is CASRASRAGKVKSSYEQYF. As DNA, the CDR3 is TGTGCCAGCAGGGCTTCTCGGGCGGGGAAAGTTAAGAGCTCCTACGAGCAGTACTTC.

This chain uses TRBV18 with TRBJ2-3, with D possibly being TRBD2 (6 bases). V gave up 7 bases and J gave up 3 bases, with 14 bases separating them. Germline CDR1 reads KGHSH; CDR2 reads LQKENI. CDR3 length: 14 amino acids. The chain's CDR3 is CASWRGGPTDTQYF. In nucleotides, the CDR3 is TGTGCCAGCTGGCGGGGCGGTCCAACAGATACGCAGTATTTT.

V gene TRBV25-1 combines with J gene TRBJ2-2, with TRBD1 identical over 8 bases. The CDR3 has 17 residues. J was trimmed by 1 base and V by 6 bases; bases with no gene match: 10. Germline assignment: CDR1 MGHDK and CDR2 SYGVNS. Written as DNA, the CDR3 is TGTGCCAGCAGCTCGTCTCCCGGGACAGGGAACACCGGGGAGCTGTTTTTT. Translating gives CASSSSPGTGNTGELFF.